The T cell receptor (beta chain) under discussion was sequenced for a study of T cells after yellow fever vaccination. In this sample, this clonotype turned up a few times. TCRdb recomputed calls from the 5' RACE reads with MiXCR, one row per CDR3 protein. This sample carries 500,000 to 650,000 distinct CDR3 sequences, 10% to 15% of them seen once, and the ten largest clones take 14% to 15%. Trimming removed 0 bases from V and 5 bases from J; junction bases left unmatched: 5. The CDR3 extends over 17 amino acids. Germline CDR1 reads MNHEY; CDR2 reads SVGEGT. The source was PBMCs, collected on the day of the yellow fever booster vaccination. The V and J genes are TRBV6-2 or TRBV6-3 and TRBJ2-2; 11 positions agree with TRBD2. The TCR sequence derives from a man younger than 40 who received the YFV17D yellow fever vaccine. CDR3 coding DNA: TGTGCCAGCAGTTACTCCACTAGCGGGAGCGGTACCGGGGAGCTGTTTTTT. Translated: CASSYSTSGSGTGELFF.